A single sample gave rise to the 27 T cell receptor beta chains below, sequenced in a study of blood T cell repertoires in COVID-19. Some clones are missing from TCRdb's copy, which holds only in-frame ones; the method was immunoSEQ multiplex PCR. The data show approximately 64,000 clones, around nine tenths seen once. Sequenced material: PBMCs or T cells enriched from blood (not recorded which). These receptors were obtained from a woman aged 40 to 50 who had recovered from COVID-19.

The rearrangement joins TRBV7-9 to TRBJ1-2; no reliable D call. CDR3 length equals 15 residues. Trimming stripped 4 bases from V and 4 bases from J, with 16 bases between. Germline V gene data show CDR1 as SEHNR and CDR2 as FQNEAQ (reference sequence). The CDR3 DNA sequence: TGTGCCAGCAGCTCAAGCCCTACTCGGGGCTATGGCTACACCTTC. Protein: CASSSSPTRGYGYTF.

This chain links TRBV7-6 with TRBJ2-5; 11 bases match TRBD2. Germline lookup yields CDR1 SGHVS and CDR2 FNYEAQ. The junction had 1 base not matched to a gene; V was cut back by 0 bases and J by 4 bases. This CDR3 has 15 residues. The CDR3 spells CASSLASGGVETQYF. The CDR3 coding sequence is TGTGCCAGCAGCTTAGCTAGCGGGGGGGTAGAGACCCAGTACTTC.

The gene calls are TRBV27 and TRBJ1-1; D might be TRBD1 (5 bases). V was clipped by 5 bases and J by 4 bases, with 14 bases between them. Germline loops: CDR1 MNHEY, CDR2 SMNVEV (reference sequence). CDR3 length: 14 residues. CDR3 sequence: CASSQTPRGTEAFF. DNA of the CDR3: TGTGCCAGCAGTCAGACACCTAGGGGCACTGAAGCTTTCTTT.

This clone was picked up one time. The chain couples TRBV10-2 to TRBJ1-5, with TRBD1 matching 7 bases. J lost 5 bases, V lost 0 bases, and 4 bases had no gene match. From germline, CDR1 is WSHSY and CDR2 SAAADI. CDR3 length equals 15 residues. For the CDR3, the DNA is TGCGCCAGCAGTGAGTCGGACAGGCTATATCAGCCCCAGCATTTT. It translates to CASSESDRLYQPQHF.

The V and J genes are TRBV3-1 (or the pseudogene TRBV3-2) and TRBJ2-3; TRBD2 aligns across 8 bases. The germline CDR1 and CDR2 sequences are LGHDT and YNNKEL (reference sequence). Trimming removed 4 bases from V and 3 bases from J; junction bases left unmatched: 3. The CDR3 loop spans 14 amino acids. The CDR3 region has the DNA TGTGCCAGCAGCCCGGGCGGGGGGACAGATACGCAGTATTTT. Translating it yields CASSPGGGTDTQYF.

The CDR3 DNA follows: TGCGCCAGCAGAGAGTCCCCGGGGGGAAACACCGGGGAGCTGTTTTTT. Amino acids: CASRESPGGNTGELFF. The rearrangement joins TRBV5-1 to TRBJ2-2, with TRBD2 identical over 7 bases. The CDR3 is made up of 16 amino acids. V gave up 5 bases and J gave up 2 bases; unmatched junction bases: 9. Germline V CDR1 and CDR2: SGHRS, YFSETQ.

The chain couples TRBV23-1 to TRBJ1-1; D not resolved. TRBV23-1 has ORF status, its function being uncertain. The CDR3 totals 16 residues. With 0 bases removed from V and 1 base from J, the gap between germline ends came to 12 bases. CDR3 sequence reads: CASSQSREVRNTEAFF. The DNA of the CDR3 is TGCGCCAGCAGTCAATCCCGGGAAGTCAGGAACACTGAAGCTTTCTTT.

This chain joins TRBV5-4 and TRBJ1-4, with TRBD1 matching over 10 bases. Germline CDR1 and CDR2: SGHNT and YYREEE (reference sequence). V lost 4 bases to trimming and J lost 8 bases; unmatched junction nucleotides: 5. This CDR3 has 14 amino acids. This CDR3 reads CASSERQGAEKLFF. In DNA form, the CDR3 reads TGTGCCAGCAGCGAGAGACAGGGGGCCGAAAAACTGTTTTTT.

This chain joins TRBV10-2 and TRBJ1-2; D is possibly TRBD1 (5 bases). Trimming removed 4 bases at V and 5 bases at J, with 17 bases between. The V gene's germline CDR1 is WSHSY and CDR2 SAAADI. The CDR3 totals 15 residues. CDR3: CASSAVGRGTYGYTF. The CDR3 DNA is TGCGCCAGCAGTGCAGTAGGGAGGGGAACTTATGGCTACACCTTC.

The rearrangement uses TRBV4-2 and TRBJ2-1; 7 bases align to TRBD2. The trim removed 0 bases at V and 9 bases at J, leaving 11 bases unmatched. Germline V gene lookup returns CDR1 LGHNA and CDR2 YNFKEQ. The CDR3 runs 16 residues. CDR3: CASSQEMLAVGGEQFF. CDR3 sequence (DNA): TGTGCCAGCAGCCAAGAGATGCTAGCGGTGGGGGGTGAGCAGTTCTTC.

The chain carries TRBV5-4 and TRBJ2-3; 10 nucleotides align to TRBD2. Germline-derived CDR1 and CDR2 are SGHNT and YYREEE (reference sequence). With V trimmed by 4 bases and J by 2 bases, 1 base remained unmatched. The CDR3 is 14 residues long. CDR3 amino acids: CASSLAGATDTQYF. CDR3 coding DNA: TGTGCCAGCAGCCTAGCGGGGGCCACAGATACGCAGTATTTT.

This rearrangement joins TRBV6-6 to TRBJ2-7, with D perhaps TRBD2 (5 bases). The CDR3 sequence is 16 residues long. The V and J ends lost 4 bases and 1 base respectively, with 17 bases between them. Germline V CDR1 and CDR2: MNHNY, SVGAGI (reference sequence). CDR3 coding DNA: TGTGCCAGCAGTTCCACTGGGTTAGCGAGGTCCTACGAGCAGTACTTC. Translation gives CASSSTGLARSYEQYF.

The genes are TRBV6-5 and TRBJ1-2; no reliable D call. Germline CDR1 reads MNHEY; CDR2 reads SVGAGI. The CDR3 runs to 13 residues. The ends were cut back, 7 bases at V and 5 bases at J, with 14 bases in the middle. The CDR3 DNA sequence: TGTGCCAGCACAATTTCGACGGGGTATGGCTACACCTTC. As protein: CASTISTGYGYTF.

The chain joins TRBV19 to TRBJ1-3; D is unresolved. From germline, CDR1 is LNHDA and CDR2 SQIVND (reference sequence). The CDR3 is 16 amino acids. Trimming left V 6 bases short and J 0 bases short, with 15 bases between. CDR3 sequence (DNA): TGTGCCAGTAGCCTCTCCAGGTCGAACTCTGGAAACACCATATATTTT. This gives the protein CASSLSRSNSGNTIYF.

The chain has TRBV6-5 and TRBJ1-1; the D is unclear. The V and J ends lost 8 bases and 5 bases respectively, with 9 bases between them. The CDR3 spans 11 residues. The germline V gene encodes CDR1 MNHEY and CDR2 SVGAGI. The CDR3 loop reads CASHGVTEAFF. CDR3 coding DNA: TGTGCCAGCCACGGGGTAACTGAAGCTTTCTTT.

The chain combines TRBV7-9 with TRBJ1-1; D is perhaps TRBD1 (5 bases). Per germline, CDR1 SEHNR and CDR2 FQNEAQ (reference sequence). The CDR3 is made up of 13 amino acids. Between the trimmed V and J ends, which lost 3 bases and 4 bases, there was a span of 9 bases. CDR3 in amino acids: CASSFDSGTEAFF. CDR3 DNA: TGTGCCAGCAGCTTTGACAGTGGCACTGAAGCTTTCTTT.

CDR3 nucleotide sequence: TGTGCCAGCAGCACGACTCGCGAATCACCCCTCCACTTT. This encodes CASSTTRESPLHF. The chain couples TRBV7-3 to TRBJ1-6; D remains ambiguous. CDR1 and CDR2 (germline): SGHTA, FQGTGA. V dropped 5 bases and J dropped 10 bases, with 12 bases sitting between them. The CDR3 loop spans 13 amino acids. The variable domain in full, completed from reference TRBV7-3 and TRBJ1-6, reads GAGVSQTPSNKVTEKGKYVELRCDPISGHTALYWYRQSLGQGPEFLIYFQGTGAADDSGLPNDRFFAVRPEGSVSTLKIQRTERGDSAVYLCASSTTRESPLHFGNGTRLTVT.

This chain joins TRBV6-2 or TRBV6-3 and TRBJ2-1, with D perhaps TRBD2 (6 bases). The ends were cut back, 0 bases at V and 0 bases at J, with 6 bases in the middle. The germline V gene has CDR1 MNHEY and CDR2 SVGEGT. CDR3 length: 15 residues. The CDR3 sequence: CASSYSSGSYNEQFF. The CDR3 region has the DNA TGTGCCAGCAGTTACTCTAGCGGCTCCTACAATGAGCAGTTCTTC.

This chain uses TRBV18 with TRBJ1-4, with a tentative D call TRBD1 (5 bases). V was shortened by 0 bases and J by 4 bases, with 9 bases between the two germline ends. The CDR3 is 15 amino acids. The V gene's germline CDR1 is KGHSH and CDR2 LQKENI. The CDR3 reads CASSPPGGVNEKLFF. The DNA for the CDR3 is TGTGCCAGCTCACCACCGGGAGGGGTTAATGAAAAACTGTTTTTT.

This clone was seen a few times. This CDR3 is CASSYASGGSYEQYF. The DNA for the CDR3 is TGTGCCAGCAGTTACGCGAGCGGGGGCTCCTACGAGCAGTACTTC. V gene TRBV6-5 combines with J gene TRBJ2-7; 8 bases fit TRBD2. The germline gives CDR1 MNHEY, CDR2 SVGAGI. J gave up 0 bases and V 2 bases, and 3 bases lay outside the gene matches. The CDR3 is made up of 15 amino acids.

The genes are TRBV19 and TRBJ2-3; 8 nucleotides agree with TRBD2. CDR1 and CDR2 (germline): LNHDA, SQIVND (reference sequence). V was clipped by 2 bases and J by 4 bases; unmatched bases: 5. The CDR3 consists of 15 residues. As DNA, the CDR3 is TGTGCCAGTAGTATATCGAGCGGGGGCCCAGATACGCAGTATTTT. Its protein is CASSISSGGPDTQYF. The variable domain in full, with the rest retrieved from reference TRBV19 and TRBJ2-3, is DGGITQSPKYLFRKEGQNVTLSCEQNLNHDAMYWYRQDPGQGLRLIYYSQIVNDFQKGDIAEGYSVSREKKESFPLTVTSAQKNPTAFYLCASSISSGGPDTQYFGPGTRLTVL.

This chain links TRBV29-1 with TRBJ2-5; 9 bases align to TRBD2. Losses at the gene ends were 5 bases for V and 2 bases for J; bases not matched to a gene: 9. The CDR3 has 15 residues. The germline V gene encodes CDR1 SQVTM and CDR2 ANQGSEA. CDR3 nucleotide sequence: TGCAGCGTTCACGGCGCGGGGGGGACTCAAGAGACCCAGTACTTC. Protein sequence: CSVHGAGGTQETQYF.

V is TRBV20-1 and J is TRBJ1-1, with TRBD1 as a possible D gene (6 bases). CDR3 length: 13 residues. CDR1 and CDR2 from the germline V gene are DFQATT and SNEGSKA (reference sequence). The V end lost 3 bases, the J end lost 0 bases, and 8 bases lay between the germline ends. The CDR3 spells CSASWTVNTEAFF. CDR3 DNA: TGCAGTGCTAGTTGGACAGTGAACACTGAAGCTTTCTTT.

This clone has a single count. V gene TRBV4-2 combines with J gene TRBJ2-1; 16 nucleotides line up with TRBD2. V shed 2 bases, J shed 4 bases, and the junction held 8 bases outside the gene matches. The V gene's germline CDR1 is LGHNA and CDR2 YNFKEQ. The CDR3 runs 19 residues. CDR3 sequence (DNA): TGTGCCAGCAGCCAATCGGGACTAGCGGGGGGGAACCTATACAATGAGCAGTTCTTC. This codes for CASSQSGLAGGNLYNEQFF.

This chain links TRBV5-1 with TRBJ2-4; weak D call: TRBD2 (5 bases). Germline V gene data show CDR1 as SGHRS and CDR2 as YFSETQ. This CDR3 spans 16 amino acids. The ends were cut back, 5 bases at V and 0 bases at J, with 15 bases in the middle. For the CDR3, the DNA is TGCGCCAGCAGAGAGGGCCAATCTCTAGCCAAAAACATTCAGTACTTC. Its protein is CASREGQSLAKNIQYF.

The chain has TRBV19 and TRBJ1-6; D gene unclear. V lost 2 bases and J lost 0, with 17 bases in between. The germline V gene encodes CDR1 LNHDA and CDR2 SQIVND (reference sequence). The CDR3 consists of 19 residues. The CDR3 here is CASSIITGSGSSYNSPLHF. DNA of the CDR3: TGTGCCAGTAGTATAATAACGGGCAGCGGGAGCTCCTATAATTCACCCCTCCACTTT.

Worth noting for this clone: Other DNA sequences of this sample code for an identical CDR3. V gene TRBV29-1 combines with J gene TRBJ1-1, with no clear D. The germline CDR1 and CDR2 sequences are SQVTM and ANQGSEA. Trimming took 3 bases from V and 2 from J, leaving 7 bases between them. There are 12 residues in the CDR3. The CDR3 here is CSVDRENTEAFF. The DNA for the CDR3 is TGCAGCGTTGACCGGGAAAACACTGAAGCTTTCTTT.